Below are 9 T cell receptor beta chains sequenced from a single sample in a study of cytomegalovirus exposure and HLA in healthy donors. 60 Vbeta and 13 Jbeta primers were used in PCR. Clones were sequenced by immunoSEQ multiplex PCR, and TCRdb holds only the in-frame ones, with some missing. Among 160,000 or so clones listed, over 65% were seen once. Sequencing used PBMCs. All receptors come from a woman aged 35 to 49 in good health and CMV-seronegative.

The J gene is TRBJ2-1, the V gene TRBV5-1; 11 bases are a match to TRBD1. Germline lookup yields CDR1 SGHRS and CDR2 YFSETQ. J lost 2 bases, V lost 3 bases, and 1 base had no gene match. This CDR3 comprises 15 residues. The CDR3 spells CASSSGQGAYNEQFF. CDR3 DNA sequence: TGCGCCAGCAGCTCGGGACAGGGGGCCTACAATGAGCAGTTCTTC.

V is TRBV2 and J is TRBJ1-5, with no clear D. The CDR3 contains 12 residues. V was pared by 3 bases and J by 11 bases, with 11 bases between. CDR1 and CDR2 from the germline V gene are SNHLY and FYNNEI. In nucleotides, the CDR3 is TGTGCCAGCAGTGACCGGGAAGAGACCCAGCATTTT. It codes for CASSDREETQHF.

The table lists this clone with a count of one. This sequence joins TRBV7-8 and TRBJ1-1; 9 bases are shared with TRBD1. Germline V gene lookup returns CDR1 SGHVS and CDR2 FQNEAQ. CDR3 length: 15 amino acids. V lost 2 bases to trimming and J lost 4 bases; unmatched junction nucleotides: 5. The CDR3 protein is CASSLPRTGATEAFF. The CDR3 coding sequence is TGTGCCAGCAGCTTACCCAGGACAGGGGCCACTGAAGCTTTCTTT.

This sequence joins TRBV13 and TRBJ2-7; no reliable D call. The CDR3 covers 13 residues. V lost 5 bases, J lost 4 bases, and 12 bases lay in between. From germline, CDR1 is PRHDT and CDR2 FYEKMQ (reference sequence). The CDR3 DNA reads TGTGCCAGCAGCCCCACATCAAATTACGAGCAGTACTTC. Translating it yields CASSPTSNYEQYF.

The chain is built from TRBV4-1 and TRBJ2-6; D possibly corresponds to TRBD1 (7 bases). V lost 3 bases and J lost 0, with 24 bases in between. Looked up from germline, CDR1 is MGHRA and CDR2 is YSYEKL. CDR3 length equals 21 residues. CDR3 loop: CASSQRDGGQSFFSGANVLTF. In nucleotides, the CDR3 is TGCGCCAGCAGCCAGAGGGACGGGGGACAGTCTTTCTTCTCTGGGGCCAACGTCCTGACTTTC.

This rearrangement joins TRBV5-1 to TRBJ1-2; 10 bases fit TRBD1. The CDR3 loop spans 13 amino acids. Looked up from germline, CDR1 is SGHRS and CDR2 is YFSETQ. The V gene end was trimmed by 4 bases and the J gene end by 5 bases; junction bases not matched to a gene: 2. The CDR3 loop reads CASSEGQGYGYTF. As DNA, the CDR3 is TGCGCCAGCAGCGAGGGACAGGGGTATGGCTACACCTTC. Full variable domain (remainder filled in from reference TRBV5-1 and TRBJ1-2): KAGVTQTPRYLIKTRGQQVTLSCSPISGHRSVSWYQQTPGQGLQFLFEYFSETQRNKGNFPGRFSGRQFSNSRSEMNVSTLELGDSALYLCASSEGQGYGYTFGSGTRLTVV.

This chain connects TRBV5-1 to TRBJ1-3; no reliable D call. The CDR3 length is 13 residues. The V and J ends lost 1 base and 0 bases respectively, with 2 bases between them. CDR1 SGHRS and CDR2 YFSETQ come from the germline V gene. In nucleotides, the CDR3 is TGCGCCAGCAGCTTGCACTCTGGAAACACCATATATTTT. Protein product: CASSLHSGNTIYF.

This clone has a single count. The chain carries TRBV29-1 and TRBJ2-2; 7 bases line up with TRBD1. Trimming at V came to 6 bases and at J to 5 bases, leaving 9 bases not matched to a gene. The germline V gene encodes CDR1 SQVTM and CDR2 ANQGSEA. CDR3 size: 14 residues. CDR3 nucleotides: TGCAGCGTGACAGGGCTGAGGTCGACCGGGGAGCTGTTTTTT. Translation gives CSVTGLRSTGELFF.

This clone was seen a few times. The V gene is TRBV2, the J gene TRBJ2-7; D is perhaps TRBD2 (5 bases). Germline loops: CDR1 SNHLY, CDR2 FYNNEI. The CDR3 totals 15 residues. Deletions cut 6 bases from V and 1 base from J, with 16 bases between. CDR3 nucleotide sequence: TGTGCCAGCAGATCCTTCGGACTGTCGTCCTACGAGCAGTACTTC. Residues: CASRSFGLSSYEQYF.